This TCR beta chain was sequenced during a study of T cell changes during pregnancy in multiple sclerosis. This table comes from immunoSEQ multiplex PCR, and its TCRdb copy is limited to in-frame clones, with some not included. The table records more than 35,000 clones, 85% to 90% of them present only once. The germline CDR1 and CDR2 sequences are WSHSY and SAAADI. The CDR3 contains 14 residues. With 8 bases clipped from V and 5 bases from J, the junction kept 5 bases outside the gene matches. The chain carries TRBV10-2 and TRBJ2-7, with TRBD2 matching over 14 bases. The sample was CD4+ T cells from peripheral blood mononuclear cells, taken in the second trimester of pregnancy. This TCR derives from a female donor with multiple sclerosis, enrolled in a pregnancy study. The CDR3 DNA sequence: TGCGCCAGCCGACTAGCGGGAGGGCTGAACGAGCAGTACTTC. The encoded protein is CASRLAGGLNEQYF.